Below are 10 T cell receptor beta chains sequenced from a single sample in a study of CD8+ T cells in alopecia areata. cDNA reverse transcribed from extracted RNA served as the sequencing template. This table comes from immunoSEQ multiplex PCR, and its TCRdb copy is limited to in-frame clones, with some not included. The sample includes roughly 99,000 clones, 84% seen only once; the top ten take around 25%. As for treatment: oral pan-JAK inhibitor, 5-10 mg twice daily. Sequenced material: CD8+ T cells sorted from blood, taken at week 24, from a patient treated with tofacitinib. The receptor source for this set is a human donor with alopecia areata.

The V call is TRBV9, the J call TRBJ2-6; tentative D call: TRBD2 (5 bases). Germline CDR1 reads SGDLS; CDR2 reads YYNGEE. V was clipped by 0 bases and J by 4 bases, with 17 bases between them. The length of the CDR3 is 18 residues. The CDR3 DNA reads TGTGCCAGCAGCGTAGAGCGGCACAATAGTGTGGGGGCCAACGTCCTGACTTTC. Translating gives CASSVERHNSVGANVLTF. Based on the CDR3 plus reference TRBV9 and TRBJ2-6, the full variable domain is DSGVTQTPKHLITATGQRVTLRCSPRSGDLSVYWYQQSLDQGLQFLIQYYNGEERAKGNILERFSAQQFPDLHSELNLSSLELGDSALYFCASSVERHNSVGANVLTFGAGSRLTVL.

V usage is TRBV15 and J usage is TRBJ2-5; TRBD1 aligns across 10 bases. Trimming cost V 5 bases and J 3 bases; bases outside gene matches: 3. There are 14 residues in the CDR3. Per germline, CDR1 LNHNV and CDR2 YYDKDF (reference sequence). In DNA form, the CDR3 reads TGTGCCACCAGCGGGACAGGGGCGGAAGAGACCCAGTACTTC. It yields the protein CATSGTGAEETQYF.

CDR3 DNA sequence: TGTGCCAGCAGTCACCGCGGTGGAGGGACCCACTCTGGGGCCAACGTCCTGACTTTC. Translating it yields CASSHRGGGTHSGANVLTF. The genes are TRBV4-2 and TRBJ2-6, with D possibly matching TRBD2 (6 bases). Trimming cost V 6 bases and J 0 bases, with 21 bases left between them. The CDR3 covers 19 residues. Germline-derived CDR1 and CDR2 are LGHNA and YNFKEQ.

The chain employs TRBV11-3 and TRBJ2-2; D may be TRBD2 (6 bases). V lost 8 bases and J 3 bases, leaving 16 bases between the germline ends. The CDR3 runs to 15 residues. The germline CDR1 and CDR2 sequences are SGHNT and YENEEA. The CDR3 sequence: CASSPWGEDTGELFF. CDR3 DNA: TGTGCCAGCTCCCCATGGGGGGAAGACACCGGGGAGCTGTTTTTT.

This sequence joins TRBV4-1 and TRBJ2-3, with D unresolved. CDR1 MGHRA and CDR2 YSYEKL come from the germline V gene. This CDR3 contains 16 residues. Trimming cost V 0 bases and J 1 base, with 11 bases left between them. The CDR3 reads CASSQDLDRRTDTQYF. The CDR3 nucleotides read TGCGCCAGCAGCCAAGATCTTGACCGCCGCACAGATACGCAGTATTTT.

This chain links TRBV6-5 with TRBJ1-6, with D maybe TRBD1 (5 bases). Trimming stripped 0 bases from V and 9 bases from J, with 12 bases between. The CDR3 sequence is 15 residues long. From germline, CDR1 is MNHEY and CDR2 SVGAGI. CDR3 sequence (DNA): TGTGCCAGCAGTTACTCGGCAGGGCAACGTTCACCCCTCCACTTT. This codes for CASSYSAGQRSPLHF.

The CDR3 protein is CSVGQGSSLSYTF. DNA for the CDR3: TGCAGCGTTGGACAGGGGTCCAGTTTGAGCTACACCTTC. The chain recombines TRBV29-1 with TRBJ1-2; 8 nucleotides line up with TRBD1. Germline V lookup: CDR1 SQVTM, CDR2 ANQGSEA. This CDR3 region has 13 residues. Unmatched junction bases numbered 10, after V lost 4 bases and J lost 9 bases.

CDR3 DNA sequence: TGTGCCAGCAGTTATTCCGGACAGACTGAAGCTTTCTTT. This sequence encodes CASSYSGQTEAFF. The chain employs TRBV6-5 and TRBJ1-1; D is perhaps TRBD1 (6 bases). CDR3 length: 13 amino acids. CDR1 and CDR2 from the germline V gene are MNHEY and SVGAGI. V was trimmed by 3 bases and J by 5 bases, leaving 10 bases between them.

This clone was seen once. The chain joins TRBV29-1 to TRBJ2-3; 7 bases are shared with TRBD2. The germline gives CDR1 SQVTM, CDR2 ANQGSEA. CDR3 size: 15 residues. The ends lost 0 bases at V and 2 bases at J; junction bases unmatched: 5. The CDR3 here is CSVEDGEGSTDTQYF. CDR3 bases: TGCAGCGTTGAAGATGGGGAGGGCTCCACAGATACGCAGTATTTT.

This chain's CDR3 is CASSQGWEYEQYF. CDR3 DNA: TGTGCCAGCAGCCAAGGATGGGAATACGAGCAGTACTTC. The gene calls are TRBV4-2 and TRBJ2-7; no clear D gene. Trimming took 1 base from V and 4 from J, leaving 8 bases between them. The CDR3 is 13 amino acids. Germline CDR1 LGHNA, CDR2 YNFKEQ.